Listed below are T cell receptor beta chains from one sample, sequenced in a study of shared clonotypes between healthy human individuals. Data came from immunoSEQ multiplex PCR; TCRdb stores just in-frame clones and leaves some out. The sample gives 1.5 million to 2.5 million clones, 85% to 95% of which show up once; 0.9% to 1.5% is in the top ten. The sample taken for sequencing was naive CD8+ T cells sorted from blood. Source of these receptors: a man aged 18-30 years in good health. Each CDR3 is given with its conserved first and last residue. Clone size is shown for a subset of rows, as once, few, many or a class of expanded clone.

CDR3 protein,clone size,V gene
CASSSERGTGELFF,-,TRBV9
CASRPGTNDGYTF,-,TRBV21-1
CASSYSERAPTDTQYF,few,TRBV6-5
CACRDLGNSPLHF,-,TRBV19
CASSSPRGSSYEQYF,-,TRBV7-9
CASSHPPPGSAETQYF,-,TRBV2
CASGPAGGSQETQYF,-,TRBV27
CASSLSGNGNYEQYF,-,TRBV27
CASSQESGGTLNEKLFF,-,TRBV4-3
CASSPSGQGSGNTIYF,-,TRBV7-6
CASSPLAGDSYEQYF,-,TRBV18
CASRADGKMSPLHF,-,TRBV27
CASSLEAGLGYGYTF,-,TRBV7-8
CASSLVRETQYF,-,TRBV11-2
CAGSKSLNTEAFF,once,TRBV2
CACRGTGLAFHEQYF,-,TRBV30
CASSFGTSDEQFF,once,TRBV5-1
CASSKGRRGAVRGYTF,-,TRBV21-1
CASSQDAGGTEAFF,-,TRBV14
CASSYSQGGPNYGYTF,-,TRBV6-5
CASSPPAGPKYEQYF,-,TRBV4-1
CASRLTGADTQYF,-,TRBV6-1
CAISHFTITGGEQYF,-,TRBV10-3
CASSLAGTAYGYTF,-,TRBV5-4
CASSQGQASSYEQYF,-,TRBV4-1
CASSQVKVQGADTQYF,-,TRBV4-1
CASSTLTRSGNTIYF,-,TRBV6-5
CASSAPLNTEAFF,-,TRBV7-9
CASSFSRGTGIYEQYF,-,TRBV7-9
CASSVDPTGELFF,-,TRBV9
CASSEVKDPEAFF,-,TRBV2
CASSLLNSYEQYF,-,TRBV27
CASSGGPLNTEAFF,-,TRBV7-9